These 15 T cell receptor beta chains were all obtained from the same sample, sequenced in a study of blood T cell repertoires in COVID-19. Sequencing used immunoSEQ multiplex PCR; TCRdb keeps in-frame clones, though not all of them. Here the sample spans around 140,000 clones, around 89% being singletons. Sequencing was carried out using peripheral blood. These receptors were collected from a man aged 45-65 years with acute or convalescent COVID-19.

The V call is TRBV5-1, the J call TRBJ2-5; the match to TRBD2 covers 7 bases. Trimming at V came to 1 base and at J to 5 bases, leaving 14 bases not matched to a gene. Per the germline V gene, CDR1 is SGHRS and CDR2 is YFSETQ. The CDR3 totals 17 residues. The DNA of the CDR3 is TGCGCCAGCAGCTTGTCCGCGGCGGACCCCGGGAGGGAGACCCAGTACTTC. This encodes CASSLSAADPGRETQYF.

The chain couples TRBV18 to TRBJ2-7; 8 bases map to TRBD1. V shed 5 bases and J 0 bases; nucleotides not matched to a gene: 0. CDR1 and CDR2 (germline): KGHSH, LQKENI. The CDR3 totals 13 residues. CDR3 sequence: CASSGTGSYEQYF. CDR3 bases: TGTGCCAGCTCAGGGACAGGCTCCTACGAGCAGTACTTC.

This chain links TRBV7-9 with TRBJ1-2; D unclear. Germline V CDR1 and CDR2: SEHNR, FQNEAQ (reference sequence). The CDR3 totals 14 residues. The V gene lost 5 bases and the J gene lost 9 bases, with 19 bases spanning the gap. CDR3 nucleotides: TGTGCCAGCAGCCCTATTACGGGGAAGGATAGCTACACCTTC. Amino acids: CASSPITGKDSYTF. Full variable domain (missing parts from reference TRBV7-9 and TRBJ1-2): DTGVSQNPRHKITKRGQNVTFRCDPISEHNRLYWYRQTLGQGPEFLTYFQNEAQLEKSRLLSDRFSAERPKGSFSTLEIQRTEQGDSAMYLCASSPITGKDSYTFGSGTRLTVV.

CDR3 loop: CASSYVYGEAFF. CDR3 nucleotides: TGTGCCAGCAGTTACGTCTACGGTGAAGCTTTCTTT. The rearrangement links TRBV12-3 or TRBV12-4 to TRBJ1-1; no firm D call. The CDR3 consists of 12 residues. Trimming stripped 4 bases from V and 7 bases from J, with 10 bases between.

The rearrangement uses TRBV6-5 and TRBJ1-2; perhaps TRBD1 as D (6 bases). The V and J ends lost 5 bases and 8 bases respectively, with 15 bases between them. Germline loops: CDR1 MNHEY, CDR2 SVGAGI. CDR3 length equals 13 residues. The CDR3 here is CASSPDRTKGYTF. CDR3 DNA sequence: TGTGCCAGCAGTCCGGACAGAACCAAAGGCTACACCTTC.

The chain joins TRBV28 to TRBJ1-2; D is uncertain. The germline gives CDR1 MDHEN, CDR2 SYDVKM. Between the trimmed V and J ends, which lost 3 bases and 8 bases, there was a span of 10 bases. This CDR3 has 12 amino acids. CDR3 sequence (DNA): TGTGCCAGCAGTTTGGGCCTCAGAGGCTACACCTTC. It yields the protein CASSLGLRGYTF.

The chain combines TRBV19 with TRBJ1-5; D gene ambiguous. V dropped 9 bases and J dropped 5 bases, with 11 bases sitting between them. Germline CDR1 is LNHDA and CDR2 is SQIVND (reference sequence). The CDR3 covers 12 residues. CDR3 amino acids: CASPLRDQPQHF. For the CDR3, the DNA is TGTGCCAGCCCCCTCCGGGATCAGCCCCAGCATTTT.

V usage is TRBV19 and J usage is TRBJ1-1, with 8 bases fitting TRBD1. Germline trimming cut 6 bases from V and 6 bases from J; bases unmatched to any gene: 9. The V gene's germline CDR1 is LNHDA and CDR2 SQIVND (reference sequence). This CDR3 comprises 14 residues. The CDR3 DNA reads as TGTGCCAGTAGGCCTCGACAGGGGAGACCTGAAGCTTTCTTT. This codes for CASRPRQGRPEAFF.

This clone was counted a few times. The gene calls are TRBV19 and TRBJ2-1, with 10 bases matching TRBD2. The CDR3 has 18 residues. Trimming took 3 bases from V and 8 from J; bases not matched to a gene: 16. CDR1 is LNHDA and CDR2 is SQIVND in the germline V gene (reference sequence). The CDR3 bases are TGTGCCAGTAGTATGCCCCCAAGCGGGAGGGCCTTCCGGCATGAGCAGTTCTTC. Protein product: CASSMPPSGRAFRHEQFF. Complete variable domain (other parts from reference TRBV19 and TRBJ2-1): DGGITQSPKYLFRKEGQNVTLSCEQNLNHDAMYWYRQDPGQGLRLIYYSQIVNDFQKGDIAEGYSVSREKKESFPLTVTSAQKNPTAFYLCASSMPPSGRAFRHEQFFGPGTRLTVL.

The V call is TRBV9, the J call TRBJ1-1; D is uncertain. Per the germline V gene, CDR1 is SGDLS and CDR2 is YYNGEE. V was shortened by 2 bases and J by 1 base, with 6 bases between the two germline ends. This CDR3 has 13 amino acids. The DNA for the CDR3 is TGTGCCAGCAGCGTGACTGAGAACACTGAAGCTTTCTTT. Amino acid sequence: CASSVTENTEAFF.

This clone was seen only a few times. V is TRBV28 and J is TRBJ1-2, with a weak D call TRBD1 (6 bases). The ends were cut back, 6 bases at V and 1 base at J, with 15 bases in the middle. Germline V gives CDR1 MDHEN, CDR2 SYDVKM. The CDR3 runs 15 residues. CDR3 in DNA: TGTGCCAGCAGGGGACAAGGGGCCTATAACTATGGCTACACCTTC. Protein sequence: CASRGQGAYNYGYTF.

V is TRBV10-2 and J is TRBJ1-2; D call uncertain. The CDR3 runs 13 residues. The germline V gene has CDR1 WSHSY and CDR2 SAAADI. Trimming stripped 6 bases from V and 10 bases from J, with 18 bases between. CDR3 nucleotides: TGCGCCAGCAGGCCGACTCGGCTTGGTGACTACACCTTC. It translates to CASRPTRLGDYTF.

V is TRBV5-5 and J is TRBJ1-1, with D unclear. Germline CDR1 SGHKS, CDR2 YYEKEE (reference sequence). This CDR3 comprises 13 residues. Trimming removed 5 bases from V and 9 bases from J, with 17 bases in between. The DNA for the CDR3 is TGTGCCAGCAGGGCTTTGGGCCAGGTTAAAGCTTTCTTT. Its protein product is CASRALGQVKAFF.

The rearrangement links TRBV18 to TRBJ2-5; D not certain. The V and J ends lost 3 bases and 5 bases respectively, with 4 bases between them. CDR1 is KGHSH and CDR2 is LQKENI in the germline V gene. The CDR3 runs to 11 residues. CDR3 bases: TGTGCCAGCTCACCCGGGGAGACCCAGTACTTC. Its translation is CASSPGETQYF.

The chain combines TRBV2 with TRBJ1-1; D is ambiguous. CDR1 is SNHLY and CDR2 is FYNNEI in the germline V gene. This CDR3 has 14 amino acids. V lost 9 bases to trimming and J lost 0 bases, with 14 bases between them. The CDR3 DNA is TGTGCCAGGGGCGGGGAAGCTATGAACACTGAAGCTTTCTTT. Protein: CARGGEAMNTEAFF.